What follows are 17 T cell receptor beta chains derived from one specimen sequenced in a study of T cell clonotyping in hematopoietic cell transplantation. Profiled with immunoSEQ multiplex PCR; TCRdb holds only in-frame clones, not every one. This sample has over 25,000 clones, with around 83% found just once. Time point in this sample: recipient sample about 28 days before transplant, after cytoreduction. Sequenced material: peripheral blood mononuclear cells, taken before stem cell transplant. These TCRs come from a woman aged 55-69 years with acute myeloid leukemia. Some clones in this sample may be carry-over from other donors' samples.

V is TRBV6-1 and J is TRBJ2-7; D is ambiguous. The germline V and J ends were trimmed by 2 bases and 2 bases, with 10 bases remaining between them. The CDR3 covers 14 residues. In germline, CDR1 is MNHNS, CDR2 SASEGT. The CDR3 reads CASSEYGPPYEQYF. CDR3 DNA: TGTGCCAGCAGTGAATATGGGCCGCCCTACGAGCAGTACTTC.

The genes are TRBV7-8 and TRBJ2-7, with 7 bases lining up with TRBD2. CDR1 SGHVS and CDR2 FQNEAQ come from the germline V gene. Trimming removed 4 bases from V and 2 bases from J; junction bases left unmatched: 5. The CDR3 loop spans 14 amino acids. This chain's CDR3 is CASSSRLAPYEQYF. CDR3 nucleotide sequence: TGTGCCAGCAGCTCGCGACTAGCACCCTACGAGCAGTACTTC. The full variable domain, its missing parts supplied by reference TRBV7-8 and TRBJ2-7, is GAGVSQSPRYKVAKRGQDVALRCDPISGHVSLFWYQQALGQGPEFLTYFQNEAQLDKSGLPSDRFFAERPEGSVSTLKIQRTQQEDSAVYLCASSSRLAPYEQYFGPGTRLTVT.

J is TRBJ1-2 and V is TRBV4-3, with D tentatively TRBD1 (5 bases). V lost 1 base, J lost 5 bases, and 5 bases lay in between. The CDR3 consists of 12 residues. Germline V gene lookup returns CDR1 LGHNA and CDR2 YSLEER. CDR3 DNA: TGCGCCAGCAGCCAAGCAGGGTATGGCTACACCTTC. It codes for CASSQAGYGYTF.

The chain employs TRBV6-1 and TRBJ2-7, with TRBD1 matching over 7 bases. The ends lost 6 bases at V and 2 bases at J; junction bases unmatched: 10. The CDR3 is 15 residues long. Germline CDR1 MNHNS, CDR2 SASEGT. CDR3 bases: TGTGCCAGCAGCGATTACCAGGACAGGACCTACGAGCAGTACTTC. Amino acid sequence: CASSDYQDRTYEQYF.

This chain links TRBV7-9 with TRBJ1-3; D might be TRBD1 (6 bases). V was shortened by 5 bases and J by 1 base, with 12 bases between the two germline ends. Germline V gene lookup returns CDR1 SEHNR and CDR2 FQNEAQ (reference sequence). The CDR3 loop spans 15 amino acids. CDR3 bases: TGTGCCAGCAGCCCCAGGGGATTGTCTGGAAACACCATATATTTT. Its translation is CASSPRGLSGNTIYF.

The V gene is TRBV29-1, the J gene TRBJ1-1; D uncertain. The V and J ends lost 2 bases and 0 bases respectively, with 13 bases between them. The germline CDR1 and CDR2 sequences are SQVTM and ANQGSEA. The CDR3 is 15 residues long. The chain's CDR3 is CSVERADRMNTEAFF. The DNA for the CDR3 is TGCAGCGTTGAAAGGGCGGACCGAATGAACACTGAAGCTTTCTTT.

This clone has more than one count but fewer than ten. This rearrangement joins TRBV9 to TRBJ2-5; TRBD2 aligns across 9 bases. This CDR3 has 15 residues. The V gene's germline CDR1 is SGDLS and CDR2 YYNGEE. The trim removed 4 bases at V and 1 base at J, leaving 5 bases unmatched. As DNA, the CDR3 is TGTGCCAGCAGCAGCGGACTAGCGTCCCAAGAGACCCAGTACTTC. Translating it yields CASSSGLASQETQYF.

The chain joins TRBV19 to TRBJ1-3; the D is unclear. The CDR3 sequence is 14 residues long. Trimming cost V 6 bases and J 2 bases, with 11 bases left between them. Germline V gene lookup returns CDR1 LNHDA and CDR2 SQIVND (reference sequence). The CDR3 region is CASRRRSAGNTIYF. The CDR3 nucleotides are TGTGCCAGTAGGCGACGGTCGGCTGGAAACACCATATATTTT.

J is TRBJ2-3 and V is TRBV20-1; D could derive from TRBD1 or TRBD2 (5 bases each). The V end lost 5 bases, the J end lost 9 bases, and 12 bases lay between the germline ends. The CDR3 contains 11 residues. Looked up from germline, CDR1 is DFQATT and CDR2 is SNEGSKA (reference sequence). The CDR3, as DNA: TGCAGTGCTGGTAGAGGGGACACGCAGTATTTT. Protein: CSAGRGDTQYF.

The V and J genes are TRBV7-2 and TRBJ2-3; no definite D call. V was cut by 1 base and J by 5 bases, with 7 bases left in between. Germline CDR1 is SGHTA and CDR2 is FQGNSA. The CDR3 is 13 amino acids. CDR3 nucleotides: TGTGCCAGCAGCTTAGTGCTGGAAGATACGCAGTATTTT. Its protein product is CASSLVLEDTQYF.

The chain joins TRBV15 to TRBJ2-7; 7 nucleotides agree with TRBD2. The V gene end was trimmed by 3 bases and the J gene end by 4 bases; junction bases not matched to a gene: 12. The CDR3 runs 16 residues. Germline CDR1 is LNHNV and CDR2 is YYDKDF (reference sequence). CDR3 bases: TGTGCCACCAGCAGGATCGGGGGGTCTGGGGAATACGAGCAGTACTTC. Protein sequence: CATSRIGGSGEYEQYF. The full variable domain, rest sourced from reference TRBV15 and TRBJ2-7, is DAMVIQNPRYQVTQFGKPVTLSCSQTLNHNVMYWYQQKSSQAPKLLFHYYDKDFNNEADTPDNFQSRRPNTSFCFLDIRSPGLGDTAMYLCATSRIGGSGEYEQYFGPGTRLTVT.

A few counts support this clone. The CDR3 DNA sequence: TGCGCCAGCAGCTCGGGACTAGCGGGAGGAGGGGATACGCAGTATTTT. Its protein is CASSSGLAGGGDTQYF. The gene calls are TRBV5-1 and TRBJ2-3, with 15 positions matching TRBD2. Germline V lookup: CDR1 SGHRS, CDR2 YFSETQ. The ends lost 3 bases at V and 6 bases at J; junction bases unmatched: 5. This CDR3 region has 16 residues.

Here the CDR3 DNA reads TGCAGCGTTGACGCCAGGGGCACAGATACGCAGTATTTT. This translates into CSVDARGTDTQYF. The V and J genes are TRBV29-1 and TRBJ2-3; TRBD1 might be the D (5 bases). The V end was cut by 3 bases, the J end by 1 base, with 8 bases between. In germline, CDR1 is SQVTM, CDR2 ANQGSEA. This CDR3 contains 13 residues.

CDR3: CASSQGLAGGYEQYF. DNA of the CDR3: TGTGCCAGCAGCCAAGGACTAGCGGGAGGTTACGAGCAGTACTTC. The chain has TRBV14 and TRBJ2-7, with 13 nucleotides matching TRBD2. CDR1 is SGHDN, CDR2 FVKESK, per germline. The CDR3 contains 15 residues. V lost 1 base and J lost 4; bases outside the gene matches: 1.

CDR3 bases: TGTGCCAGCAGTAACAGGGCGGGAGGTCCCTACGAGCAGTACTTC. Protein sequence: CASSNRAGGPYEQYF. J is TRBJ2-7 and V is TRBV6-5; TRBD2 agrees at 8 bases. The V and J ends lost 5 bases and 2 bases, in that order; junction bases with no gene match: 8. The CDR3 has 15 amino acids. Per germline, CDR1 MNHEY and CDR2 SVGAGI.

This chain connects TRBV14 to TRBJ1-2; possible D gene TRBD1, 6 bases. Germline V lookup: CDR1 SGHDN, CDR2 FVKESK. The CDR3 is 16 amino acids. V dropped 0 bases and J dropped 1 base, with 12 bases sitting between them. CDR3 DNA sequence: TGTGCCAGCAGCCAAGAGAACAGGGTTCATAACTATGGCTACACCTTC. Protein sequence: CASSQENRVHNYGYTF.

This clone was recorded once. This chain uses TRBV5-4 with TRBJ2-7; D gene uncertain. The germline V and J ends were trimmed by 4 bases and 2 bases, with 10 bases remaining between them. CDR3 length: 13 amino acids. Germline-derived CDR1 and CDR2 are SGHNT and YYREEE (reference sequence). CDR3 nucleotide sequence: TGTGCCAGCAGCCCGCTAGGAGCCTACGAGCAGTACTTC. Translating it yields CASSPLGAYEQYF.